A single sample is the source of the 26 T cell receptor beta chains below, sequenced in a study of blood T cell repertoires in COVID-19. Method: immunoSEQ multiplex PCR; TCRdb's copy keeps in-frame clones and lacks some. The top ten clones hold more than 8% of a sample with about 180,000 clones, around 85% of them seen once. Sequenced material: peripheral blood. The receptors were sampled from an elderly woman with acute or convalescent COVID-19.

The chain employs TRBV4-2 and TRBJ2-2, with 14 bases aligning to TRBD2. The J segment lost 0 bases and the V segment lost 7 bases, leaving 4 bases of the junction unmatched. The germline CDR1 and CDR2 sequences are LGHNA and YNFKEQ. This CDR3 is 17 amino acids long. CDR3 region: CASTGLAGETNTGELFF. The CDR3, as DNA: TGTGCCAGCACGGGACTAGCGGGAGAGACGAACACCGGGGAGCTGTTTTTT.

This chain links TRBV11-2 with TRBJ2-1; possibly TRBD1 for D (5 bases). The germline CDR1 and CDR2 sequences are SGHAT and FQNNGV. V was clipped by 3 bases and J by 7 bases, with 16 bases between them. This CDR3 has 15 amino acids. For the CDR3, the DNA is TGTGCCAGCAGCTTTAATAGGGGTAGTGGAAATGAGCAGTTCTTC. Translation: CASSFNRGSGNEQFF.

CDR3 region: CASSVGTGVGNYGYTF. CDR3 sequence (DNA): TGTGCCAGCAGCGTCGGGACAGGGGTGGGGAACTATGGCTACACCTTC. The chain is built from TRBV7-2 and TRBJ1-2; the match to TRBD1 covers 10 bases. Trimming took 5 bases from V and 2 from J; bases not matched to a gene: 8. Germline lookup yields CDR1 SGHTA and CDR2 FQGNSA. The CDR3 runs 16 residues.

The V call is TRBV21-1, the J call TRBJ1-3. TRBV21-1 is shown as a pseudogene. The CDR3 runs to 18 residues. The CDR3 protein is CASSKGRGLLLSGNTIYF. In nucleotides, the CDR3 is TGTGCCAGCAGCAAAGGGAGAGGGCTCCTACTCTCTGGAAACACCATATATTTT.

The chain couples TRBV7-9 to TRBJ1-2, with D perhaps TRBD1 (5 bases). The CDR3 contains 13 residues. The germline V and J ends were trimmed by 5 bases and 4 bases, with 11 bases remaining between them. Germline assignment: CDR1 SEHNR and CDR2 FQNEAQ (reference sequence). CDR3 in DNA: TGTGCCAGCAGCCCCGGGGGGGTCTATGGCTACACCTTC. Its protein is CASSPGGVYGYTF.

This clone was recorded once. The chain has TRBV16 and TRBJ1-2, with 9 nucleotides matching TRBD1. Trimming removed 4 bases from V and 5 bases from J; junction bases left unmatched: 14. The CDR3 totals 17 residues. Per germline, CDR1 KGHSY and CDR2 FQNENV. DNA for the CDR3: TGTGCCAGCAGCCGACGCCTAGGGGACAGGGAATTTTATGGCTACACCTTC. As protein: CASSRRLGDREFYGYTF.

Details on this clone: Additional DNA sequences in this sample encode the identical CDR3. CDR3 sequence: CASSMQRGGRGTGELFF. CDR3 DNA sequence: TGTGCCAGTAGTATGCAAAGGGGGGGACGGGGCACCGGGGAGCTGTTTTTT. This chain connects TRBV19 to TRBJ2-2, with D possibly TRBD2 on 7 matching bases. This CDR3 is 17 amino acids long. Trimming took 3 bases from V and 4 from J, leaving 18 bases between them. Looked up from germline, CDR1 is LNHDA and CDR2 is SQIVND (reference sequence).

The chain has TRBV18 and TRBJ2-7; the D gene is possibly TRBD2 (5 bases). The ends were cut back, 6 bases at V and 3 bases at J, with 12 bases in the middle. The CDR3 contains 13 residues. Germline V gives CDR1 KGHSH, CDR2 LQKENI. This CDR3 is CASSRGEGYEQYF. The CDR3 DNA follows: TGTGCCAGCTCCAGAGGCGAGGGCTACGAGCAGTACTTC.

V usage is TRBV7-9 and J usage is TRBJ1-1; maybe TRBD1 (6 bases). The CDR3 is 15 amino acids. Germline V gene lookup returns CDR1 SEHNR and CDR2 FQNEAQ (reference sequence). Between the trimmed V and J ends, which lost 6 bases and 0 bases, there was a span of 14 bases. The CDR3 reads CASSPGHHMNTEAFF. The CDR3 nucleotides are TGTGCCAGCAGTCCGGGACACCACATGAACACTGAAGCTTTCTTT.

The chain is built from TRBV6-5 and TRBJ1-2; TRBD1 matches 8 bases. The CDR3 runs to 14 residues. Looked up from germline, CDR1 is MNHEY and CDR2 is SVGAGI. The trim removed 7 bases at V and 3 bases at J, leaving 7 bases unmatched. The CDR3 coding sequence is TGTGCCAGCACTTTGACAGGGGTGGACTATGGCTACACCTTC. It specifies CASTLTGVDYGYTF.

This clone has only one observation. This chain uses TRBV20-1 with TRBJ2-7, with 9 bases lining up with TRBD2. CDR1 is DFQATT and CDR2 is SNEGSKA in the germline V gene (reference sequence). Unmatched junction bases numbered 5, after V lost 3 bases and J lost 2 bases. The length of the CDR3 is 14 residues. CDR3 loop: CSASTSGLTYEQYF. For the CDR3, the DNA is TGCAGTGCTAGTACTAGCGGGCTAACCTACGAGCAGTACTTC.

The V and J genes are TRBV30 and TRBJ2-2; a weak D match, TRBD1 (6 bases). Trimming left V 5 bases short and J 1 base short, with 11 bases between. From germline, CDR1 is GTSNPN and CDR2 SVGIG (reference sequence). CDR3 length: 14 amino acids. The CDR3 here is CAWPGHLNTGELFF. CDR3 nucleotides: TGTGCCTGGCCGGGACACTTGAACACCGGGGAGCTGTTTTTT.

The chain has TRBV2 and TRBJ1-1, with D unclear. This CDR3 has 15 residues. Germline-derived CDR1 and CDR2 are SNHLY and FYNNEI. Trimming pared 7 bases from V and 1 base from J, leaving 16 bases between. CDR3 nucleotides: TGTGCCAGCACCCAACTTACTTCGGGGAACACTGAAGCTTTCTTT. It codes for CASTQLTSGNTEAFF.

This sequence joins TRBV11-2 and TRBJ2-1, with D possibly TRBD1 on 5 matching bases. The germline V and J ends were trimmed by 5 bases and 7 bases, with 21 bases remaining between them. In germline, CDR1 is SGHAT, CDR2 FQNNGV. The CDR3 consists of 16 residues. The CDR3 reads CASSLGLLTGPNEQFF. For the CDR3, the DNA is TGTGCCAGCAGCCTCGGCCTCTTAACAGGACCTAATGAGCAGTTCTTC.

V is TRBV5-7 and J is TRBJ1-5, with 7 bases fitting TRBD1. TRBV5-7 is labeled an ORF, and its function is uncertain. V lost 6 bases, J lost 2 bases, and 20 bases stayed unmatched. The CDR3 spans 19 residues. This chain's CDR3 is CASTSQGLGRGAGNQPQHF. As DNA, the CDR3 is TGTGCCAGCACCTCCCAGGGGCTAGGCAGGGGGGCTGGCAATCAGCCCCAGCATTTT.

J is TRBJ2-1 and V is TRBV7-9; tentative D call: TRBD2 (6 bases). The V end was cut by 1 base, the J end by 7 bases, with 14 bases between. Germline V gene lookup returns CDR1 SEHNR and CDR2 FQNEAQ (reference sequence). This CDR3 has 15 amino acids. CDR3 in DNA: TGTGCCAGCAGCTTAGGCGGGGCCAGAAAAAATGAGCAGTTCTTC. Translated, it gives CASSLGGARKNEQFF.

This CDR3 reads CASSLVGTGGLSGNTIYF. CDR3 in DNA: TGTGCCAGCAGCTTAGTGGGGACAGGGGGCCTTTCAGGAAACACCATATATTTT. The J gene is TRBJ1-3, the V gene TRBV7-2, with 12 bases lining up with TRBD1. In germline, CDR1 is SGHTA, CDR2 FQGNSA. This CDR3 has 18 residues. V was clipped by 1 base and J by 4 bases; unmatched bases: 8.

This clone has just one count. The chain uses TRBV3-1 (or the pseudogene TRBV3-2) and TRBJ1-3; D unresolved. There are 18 residues in the CDR3. V lost 1 base and J 1 base, leaving 17 bases between the germline ends. The germline V gene encodes CDR1 LGHDT and CDR2 YNNKEL (reference sequence). The chain's CDR3 is CASSQGVLNGWSGNTIYF. CDR3 sequence (DNA): TGTGCCAGCAGCCAAGGCGTCCTTAACGGTTGGTCTGGAAACACCATATATTTT.

The chain links TRBV30 to TRBJ1-2; tentative D call: TRBD1 (5 bases). The V gene lost 3 bases and the J gene lost 7 bases, with 21 bases spanning the gap. The CDR3 totals 15 residues. Germline V gives CDR1 GTSNPN, CDR2 SVGIG (reference sequence). The CDR3 protein is CAWSRQLASRGGYTF. CDR3 nucleotides: TGTGCCTGGAGCCGACAACTCGCGTCAAGGGGTGGCTACACCTTC.

This sequence joins TRBV19 and TRBJ2-3; 7 bases agree with TRBD2. The V and J ends lost 6 bases and 0 bases, in that order; junction bases with no gene match: 3. Germline V gene lookup returns CDR1 LNHDA and CDR2 SQIVND (reference sequence). The CDR3 runs 14 residues. For the CDR3, the DNA is TGTGCCAGTAGGCTAGCGGCTAGCACAGATACGCAGTATTTT. This gives the protein CASRLAASTDTQYF.

This CDR3 is CASSGLAGGVADTQYF. CDR3 nucleotides: TGTGCCAGCAGCGGACTAGCGGGAGGGGTCGCAGATACGCAGTATTTT. This chain uses TRBV9 with TRBJ2-3; TRBD2 agrees at 14 bases. The CDR3 is 16 residues long. V dropped 3 bases and J dropped 4; count of bases not matched to a gene: 4. Germline CDR1 SGDLS, CDR2 YYNGEE.

This chain uses TRBV6-5 with TRBJ1-2, with D unclear. CDR1 MNHEY and CDR2 SVGAGI come from the germline V gene. The CDR3 is made up of 15 amino acids. Trimming left V 7 bases short and J 7 bases short, with 22 bases between. CDR3 nucleotide sequence: TGTGCCAGCACCCCCCTTCGGGAAGGGCTAAGTGGCTACACCTTC. This translates into CASTPLREGLSGYTF.

In its sample, this clone was seen a few times. The rearrangement uses TRBV2 and TRBJ2-5, with a tentative D call TRBD2 (7 bases). The CDR3 covers 16 residues. The germline V and J ends were trimmed by 4 bases and 2 bases, with 17 bases remaining between them. Germline CDR1 reads SNHLY; CDR2 reads FYNNEI. In nucleotides, the CDR3 is TGTGCCAGCAGTGGGCCGGGGCGGGGGCCTCAAGAGACCCAGTACTTC. It encodes CASSGPGRGPQETQYF.

This chain joins TRBV6-2 or TRBV6-3 and TRBJ2-7; D is perhaps TRBD2 (5 bases). This CDR3 is built from 11 residues. V lost 5 bases and J 7 bases, leaving 9 bases between the germline ends. Germline values: CDR1 MNHEY, CDR2 SVGEGT. The chain's CDR3 is CASSGRLEQYF. CDR3 bases: TGTGCCAGCAGTGGGAGACTAGAGCAGTACTTC.

The V and J genes are TRBV5-6 and TRBJ1-1; no clear D. The ends were cut back, 2 bases at V and 6 bases at J, with 11 bases in the middle. The CDR3 has 13 residues. The germline gives CDR1 SGHDT, CDR2 YYEEEE. CDR3 region: CASSFLSSAEAFF. In nucleotides, the CDR3 is TGTGCCAGCAGCTTTCTGTCCTCGGCTGAAGCTTTCTTT.

This chain joins TRBV6-5 and TRBJ1-5; maybe TRBD1 (6 bases). CDR3 length: 16 amino acids. Trimming took off 4 bases at V and 0 bases at J, with 13 bases between the two ends. Germline V CDR1 and CDR2: MNHEY, SVGAGI. The CDR3: CASSWEGQFSNQPQHF. CDR3 nucleotides: TGTGCCAGCAGTTGGGAAGGACAGTTTAGCAATCAGCCCCAGCATTTT.